The 27 T cell receptor beta chains below come from one sample, sequenced in a study of response to subunit inactivated influenza vaccine. TCRdb itself ran the RT-PCR reads through MiXCR, one entry per CDR3 protein. The profile shows roughly 570,000 distinct CDR3 sequences, 10% to 15% of them singletons. The sequenced sample was PBMCs from blood, obtained 45 days after vaccination. These receptors all stem from a man aged 45-65 years who received an inactivated influenza vaccine.

This clonotype was observed a few times. The chain couples TRBV7-9 to TRBJ2-7, with D unresolved. Germline-derived CDR1 and CDR2 are SEHNR and FQNEAQ (reference sequence). The CDR3 is made up of 14 amino acids. Trimming shortened V by 3 bases and J by 4 bases, and 13 bases separated the two germline ends. The CDR3 spells CASSFAGSKYEQYF. In nucleotides, the CDR3 is TGTGCCAGCAGCTTTGCAGGTTCGAAATACGAGCAGTACTTC.

There are many counts of this clonotype. The chain joins TRBV27 to TRBJ2-7; D ambiguous. This CDR3 has 15 residues. Trimming stripped 6 bases from V and 0 bases from J, with 15 bases between. Germline V gives CDR1 MNHEY, CDR2 SMNVEV (reference sequence). In nucleotides, the CDR3 is TGTGCCAGCAGAAAACCGAGATTAAGCTCCTACGAGCAGTACTTC. Encoded protein: CASRKPRLSSYEQYF.

This clonotype was seen a handful of times. This chain links TRBV27 with TRBJ1-4; possible D gene TRBD1, 5 bases. Trimming removed 2 bases at V and 7 bases at J, with 11 bases between. The germline gives CDR1 MNHEY, CDR2 SMNVEV (reference sequence). The CDR3 has 14 amino acids. The CDR3 reads CASSLTAGGEKLFF. CDR3 nucleotides: TGTGCCAGCAGTTTAACGGCGGGGGGTGAAAAACTGTTTTTT.

The chain recombines TRBV6-5 with TRBJ2-1; tentative D call: TRBD2 (6 bases). The V end was cut by 0 bases, the J end by 3 bases, with 9 bases between. The CDR3 is 15 amino acids. The germline gives CDR1 MNHEY, CDR2 SVGAGI. The CDR3 reads CASSYSLTSYNEQFF. The CDR3 coding sequence is TGTGCCAGCAGTTACTCTTTGACTAGCTACAATGAGCAGTTCTTC.

On this clonotype itself: The junction does not match germline at one end; this may be a read error. The chain couples TRBV12-3 or TRBV12-4 to TRBJ2-2; the D call may be TRBD1 or TRBD2 (6 bases each). CDR3 length equals 13 residues. As DNA, the CDR3 is TGTGCCAGCAGTTTAGGGGGGGCCGGGGAGCTGTCTTTT. Its protein is CASSLGGAGELSF.

The J gene is TRBJ2-7, the V gene TRBV20-1; the match to TRBD2 covers 14 bases. The CDR3 has 14 residues. Germline values: CDR1 DFQATT, CDR2 SNEGSKA (reference sequence). The V gene end was trimmed by 7 bases and the J gene end by 5 bases; junction bases not matched to a gene: 7. As DNA, the CDR3 is TGCAGTGGTCGGACTAGCGGGAGGTTAGACGAGCAGTACTTC. It encodes CSGRTSGRLDEQYF.

J is TRBJ2-1 and V is TRBV7-2, with unresolved D. Trimming removed 5 bases from V and 7 bases from J, with 12 bases in between. Looked up from germline, CDR1 is SGHTA and CDR2 is FQGNSA. The CDR3 sequence is 13 residues long. The CDR3 reads CASSPRLENEQFF. CDR3 nucleotide sequence: TGTGCCAGCAGCCCGAGACTTGAAAATGAGCAGTTCTTC.

Ten or more counts support this clonotype. The V call is TRBV7-2, the J call TRBJ2-2; D unresolved. CDR3 length equals 15 residues. Germline lookup yields CDR1 SGHTA and CDR2 FQGNSA. The V and J ends lost 5 bases and 0 bases respectively, with 10 bases between them. CDR3 nucleotides: TGTGCCAGCAGCCCCCGGCAGGCGAACACCGGGGAGCTGTTTTTT. It translates to CASSPRQANTGELFF.

V and J are TRBV6-1 and TRBJ2-3; no clear D gene. The V gene lost 7 bases and the J gene lost 2 bases, with 13 bases spanning the gap. The length of the CDR3 is 14 residues. Germline V gives CDR1 MNHNS, CDR2 SASEGT. This chain's CDR3 is CASTIPGPTDTQYF. CDR3 in DNA: TGTGCCAGCACAATCCCGGGCCCCACAGATACGCAGTATTTT.

This clonotype came up a few times. This sequence joins TRBV6-1 and TRBJ2-5; tentatively, D is TRBD1 (6 bases). The ends were cut back, 6 bases at V and 5 bases at J, with 22 bases in the middle. Germline loops: CDR1 MNHNS, CDR2 SASEGT. The CDR3 length is 16 residues. CDR3 amino acids: CASSKWAGALGETQYF. CDR3 DNA sequence: TGTGCCAGCAGCAAATGGGCAGGGGCATTAGGGGAGACCCAGTACTTC.

The rearrangement links TRBV5-1 to TRBJ2-7, with TRBD1 identical over 9 bases. This CDR3 has 15 residues. CDR1 and CDR2 (germline): SGHRS, YFSETQ. The V and J ends lost 3 bases and 6 bases, in that order; junction bases with no gene match: 10. The CDR3 DNA sequence: TGCGCCAGCAGCTATGCTCCGGGACAGGGTAGCGAGCAGTACTTC. As protein: CASSYAPGQGSEQYF. Full variable domain (missing parts from reference TRBV5-1 and TRBJ2-7): KAGVTQTPRYLIKTRGQQVTLSCSPISGHRSVSWYQQTPGQGLQFLFEYFSETQRNKGNFPGRFSGRQFSNSRSEMNVSTLELGDSALYLCASSYAPGQGSEQYFGPGTRLTVT.

The chain joins TRBV6-5 to TRBJ2-2; D unclear. The CDR3 sequence is 12 residues long. Germline V CDR1 and CDR2: MNHEY, SVGAGI. Trimming cost V 3 bases and J 6 bases, with 5 bases left between them. The CDR3 coding sequence is TGTGCCAGCAGTTATAGGTCCGGGGAGCTGTTTTTT. Amino acids: CASSYRSGELFF.

The chain joins TRBV12-3 or TRBV12-4 to TRBJ2-3; D uncertain. This CDR3 is built from 14 residues. With 5 bases removed from V and 6 bases from J, the gap between germline ends came to 15 bases. The CDR3 loop reads CASSRPGAPDTQYF. The CDR3 region has the DNA TGTGCCAGCAGTCGGCCGGGTGCCCCGGATACGCAGTATTTT.

This clonotype was picked up a small number of times. V gene TRBV7-9 combines with J gene TRBJ1-5; D perhaps matches TRBD1 (6 bases). Trimming left V 5 bases short and J 3 bases short, with 17 bases between. From germline, CDR1 is SEHNR and CDR2 FQNEAQ (reference sequence). The length of the CDR3 is 16 residues. DNA of the CDR3: TGTGCCAGCAGCGCGGCTCGGGGGCTCAACAATCAGCCCCAGCATTTT. This sequence encodes CASSAARGLNNQPQHF.

At least ten counts were recorded for this clonotype. Relative to the germline gene, one junction end is altered; a read error may explain this. The rearrangement uses TRBV12-3 or TRBV12-4 and TRBJ2-7; 12 bases are shared with TRBD2. The CDR3 extends over 14 amino acids. For the CDR3, the DNA is TGTGCCAGCAGTCTAGCGGGAGGGCCGGACGAGCAGTACTTC. Amino acid sequence: CASSLAGGPDEQYF.

This clonotype appeared a few times. The chain is built from TRBV12-3 or TRBV12-4 and TRBJ2-1; no clear D. The CDR3 extends over 14 amino acids. The V and J ends lost 5 bases and 7 bases respectively, with 15 bases between them. The CDR3: CASSPTPTENEQFF. CDR3 coding DNA: TGTGCCAGCAGTCCCACCCCGACCGAAAATGAGCAGTTCTTC.

This clonotype turned up a few times. The gene calls are TRBV4-1 and TRBJ2-7; 7 bases are a match to TRBD1. CDR1 MGHRA and CDR2 YSYEKL come from the germline V gene. CDR3 length: 15 amino acids. Unmatched junction bases numbered 7, after V lost 0 bases and J lost 5 bases. DNA for the CDR3: TGCGCCAGCAGCCAAGATAGCTCCAGGGGGAACGAGCAGTACTTC. Translating it yields CASSQDSSRGNEQYF.

The chain has TRBV12-3 or TRBV12-4 and TRBJ2-3; the D call may be TRBD1 or TRBD2 (5 bases each). This CDR3 contains 12 residues. Between the trimmed V and J ends, which lost 5 bases and 11 bases, there was a span of 14 bases. The CDR3 protein is CASSNPGTEQYF. CDR3 bases: TGTGCCAGCAGTAACCCCGGGACCGAGCAGTATTTT.

The chain has TRBV12-3 or TRBV12-4 and TRBJ1-2; a weak D match, TRBD1 (5 bases). The CDR3 is 18 amino acids. V lost 2 bases and J lost 0, with 19 bases in between. The CDR3 coding sequence is TGTGCCAGCAGTTTATATCCCGGGGGATGGGCCACTAACTATGGCTACACCTTC. It is translated as CASSLYPGGWATNYGYTF.

The rearrangement joins TRBV27 to TRBJ2-5, with a possible D match to TRBD2 (6 bases). Germline V lookup: CDR1 MNHEY, CDR2 SMNVEV (reference sequence). Trimming removed 0 bases at V and 6 bases at J, with 11 bases between. The CDR3 extends over 14 amino acids. The chain's CDR3 is CASSLSEGRKTQYF. CDR3 DNA sequence: TGTGCCAGCAGTTTATCGGAGGGTAGAAAGACCCAGTACTTC.

The rearrangement joins TRBV18 to TRBJ2-7; D unresolved. Germline V lookup: CDR1 KGHSH, CDR2 LQKENI. The CDR3 consists of 12 residues. The ends were cut back, 3 bases at V and 7 bases at J, with 10 bases in the middle. The CDR3 is CASSPNWMEQYF. The DNA of the CDR3 is TGTGCCAGCTCACCGAACTGGATGGAGCAGTACTTC.

This clonotype has only a few counts. The gene calls are TRBV10-3 and TRBJ2-5, with TRBD2 identical over 16 bases. This CDR3 has 19 amino acids. The V gene's germline CDR1 is ENHRY and CDR2 SYGVKD. After removal of 5 bases from V and 4 bases from J, the junction contained 13 bases not matched to a gene. The CDR3: CAISKYPGLAGGMGETQYF. For the CDR3, the DNA is TGTGCCATCAGTAAATATCCGGGACTAGCGGGGGGGATGGGAGAGACCCAGTACTTC.

The V and J genes are TRBV12-3 or TRBV12-4 and TRBJ2-5, with 9 bases aligning to TRBD2. This CDR3 region has 16 residues. V was pared by 6 bases and J by 5 bases, with 13 bases of the junction left unmatched. The CDR3 loop reads CASSLAGTSRIETQYF. The CDR3 coding sequence is TGTGCCAGCAGCCTAGCCGGGACTAGCCGGATTGAGACCCAGTACTTC.

The genes are TRBV6-5 and TRBJ2-7; perhaps D is TRBD1 or TRBD2 (5 bases each). The ends were cut back, 0 bases at V and 7 bases at J, with 10 bases in the middle. Germline CDR1 and CDR2: MNHEY and SVGAGI. The length of the CDR3 is 13 residues. The CDR3 DNA sequence: TGTGCCAGCAGTTACTCCGGGACGGGTGAGCAGTACTTC. Its protein product is CASSYSGTGEQYF.

This clonotype was detected ten times or more. This rearrangement joins TRBV4-3 to TRBJ2-2, with D possibly being TRBD2 (5 bases). The length of the CDR3 is 16 residues. V was trimmed by 0 bases and J by 5 bases, leaving 13 bases between them. Germline V gives CDR1 LGHNA, CDR2 YSLEER. CDR3 in amino acids: CASSQDLLRRTGELFF. CDR3 in DNA: TGCGCCAGCAGCCAAGACCTACTAAGGAGGACCGGGGAGCTGTTTTTT.

This clonotype was observed a handful of times. The chain uses TRBV20-1 and TRBJ2-1; D is possibly TRBD2 (5 bases). Trimming cost V 6 bases and J 0 bases, with 15 bases left between them. The length of the CDR3 is 15 residues. Germline assignment: CDR1 DFQATT and CDR2 SNEGSKA (reference sequence). The chain's CDR3 is CSALPAVASYNEQFF. The DNA of the CDR3 is TGCAGTGCGCTCCCAGCGGTTGCCTCCTACAATGAGCAGTTCTTC.

This clonotype was counted only a few times. This chain joins TRBV4-1 and TRBJ2-2; 8 positions match TRBD2. The V gene's germline CDR1 is MGHRA and CDR2 YSYEKL. V dropped 1 base and J dropped 5; count of bases not matched to a gene: 9. CDR3 size: 17 residues. Here the CDR3 DNA reads TGCGCCAGCAGCCAAGGACAGAGCGGCGGGAGGACCGGGGAGCTGTTTTTT. Translated, it gives CASSQGQSGGRTGELFF.